Listed below are T cell receptor beta chains from one sample, sequenced in a study of blood T cell repertoires in COVID-19. Clones were read by immunoSEQ multiplex PCR, and TCRdb kept only the in-frame ones, dropping some. Found here are approximately 150,000 clones, approximately 83% of them singletons; the top ten hold less than 3.5%. The material sequenced was peripheral blood. These receptors originate from a man aged 70 or older with acute or convalescent COVID-19. CDR3s include the opening cysteine and the closing phenylalanine or tryptophan. Fields, in order: V gene, J gene, CDR3 protein.

TRBV28	TRBJ1-4	CASSRPGAPATNEKLFF
TRBV5-1	TRBJ2-3	CASSATSGASTDTQYF
TRBV18	TRBJ2-2	CASSPPGTGAGTGELFF
TRBV9	TRBJ2-3	CASSVSGATSTDTQYF
TRBV28	TRBJ1-1	CASSFGDRGEAFF
TRBV15	TRBJ2-7	CATSGGLAGGGEQYF
TRBV7-9	TRBJ2-3	CASSRWAGGKDTQYF
TRBV6-2/TRBV6-3	TRBJ2-3	CASSFGLAGYTDTQYF
TRBV6-2/TRBV6-3	TRBJ2-1	CASSLGLAGLSEQFF
TRBV6-6	TRBJ2-5	CASSHPPGQRGQETQYF
TRBV25-1	TRBJ2-1	CASSPRTSGNPRENEQFF
TRBV4-2	TRBJ2-5	CASSQETSGGRLETQYF
TRBV7-8	TRBJ2-1	CASSKEQGAAYNEQFF
TRBV7-2	TRBJ1-4	CASSTGQGASTNEKLFF
TRBV5-6	TRBJ1-6	CASSATRGGSPLHF
TRBV27	TRBJ2-7	CASSPGTSGTYEQYF
TRBV7-3	TRBJ1-5	CASTLGGHPNQPQHF
TRBV28	TRBJ1-2	CASSPGQGHGYTF
TRBV11-1	TRBJ2-1	CASSALTSGSGNEQFF
TRBV28	TRBJ2-5	CASRTDRGIRETQYF
TRBV5-1	TRBJ2-7	CASSPGTGGLYEQYF
TRBV7-3	TRBJ2-2	CASSFSGGDGELFF
TRBV28	TRBJ1-5	CASSSPITGLISQHF
TRBV19	TRBJ1-4	CASSLLPVATNEKLFF
TRBV6-5	TRBJ1-1	CASRITGPNEAFF
TRBV30	TRBJ1-5	CAWSKTGYNQPQHF
TRBV19	TRBJ2-3	CASSILGAGTPGGDTQYF
TRBV7-2	TRBJ2-3	CASSLALAGVDTQYF
TRBV7-9	TRBJ2-2	CASSLVGQGAGPGTGELFF
TRBV3-1/TRBV3-2	TRBJ2-1	CASSHQQGAVYNEQFF
TRBV7-2	TRBJ2-5	CASSLEANQETQYF
TRBV6-5	TRBJ2-1	CASIFQRGYNEQFF
TRBV7-2	TRBJ1-2	CASSTDRWDYGYTF
TRBV20-1	TRBJ1-5	CSASPRDYSNQPQHF
TRBV7-2	TRBJ2-2	CASSPTGGWTGELFF
TRBV28	TRBJ2-7	CASSSAGSSYEQYF
TRBV19	TRBJ2-1	CASSNQVIYNEQFF